These T cell receptor beta chains were read from a single sample in a study of blood T cell repertoires in COVID-19. Libraries were prepared by immunoSEQ multiplex PCR; TCRdb keeps only in-frame clonotypes and omits some of them. The data contain under 250,000 clones, approximately 84% of them singletons. The sequenced sample was peripheral blood. These receptors were collected from a man aged 45-60 years who had recovered from COVID-19. Each CDR3 is given with its conserved first and last residue. The D gene is left open where the match is weak. The listing skips clone size in some rows; elsewhere it reads once, few, many or a size class.

TRBD1,-,TRBJ2-7,TRBV29-1,TGCAGCGTTGAAGGGGCCCCCGGGACAGGGGAATACGAGCAGTACTTC,CSVEGAPGTGEYEQYF
-,-,TRBJ1-5,TRBV2,TGTGCCAGCAGGGAGACGGGGTATAGCAATCAGCCCCAGCATTTT,CASRETGYSNQPQHF
-,-,TRBJ2-7,TRBV28,TGTGCCAGCAGGCCGGGACACAACTACGAGCAGTACTTC,CASRPGHNYEQYF
TRBD1,-,TRBJ2-1,TRBV20-1,TGCAGTGCCACAGGGGCGGGGCAGTTCTTC,CSATGAGQFF
-,once,TRBJ2-2,TRBV11-2,TGTGCCAGCAGCTTAGATCTTGTACTAACAGGGACCGGGGAGCTGTTTTTT,CASSLDLVLTGTGELFF
-,few,TRBJ2-3,TRBV14,TGTGCCAGCAGCCTCAGAGGGGGGGCCATTGATACGCAGTATTTT,CASSLRGGAIDTQYF
-,-,TRBJ2-3,TRBV29-1,TGCAGCGTTGAAGATCCCGTTACAGATACGCAGTATTTT,CSVEDPVTDTQYF
TRBD1,few,TRBJ1-2,TRBV7-9,TGTGCCAGCAGCTTAGGAAGGGACAGGGGTGGCTACACCTTC,CASSLGRDRGGYTF
-,few,TRBJ2-1,TRBV6-6,TGTGCCAGCAGTTACTCGATGAAGGCCCCCCAGGTCTTC,CASSYSMKAPQVF
-,-,TRBJ1-2,TRBV28,TGTGCCAGCAGTTATCTCGGGGAGGGGATTGGCGGCTACACCTTC,CASSYLGEGIGGYTF
TRBD2,-,TRBJ2-7,TRBV19,TGTGCCAGTACCCCGGGAGGGGGCTACGAGCAGTACTTC,CASTPGGGYEQYF
TRBD2,-,TRBJ2-1,TRBV19,TGTGCCAGTAGTCCGACCCTAGCGGGAGTCTCCTACAATGAGCAGTTCTTC,CASSPTLAGVSYNEQFF
-,-,TRBJ2-7,TRBV28,TGTGCCAGCAGTTTAAGTGGGGGGACCTACGAGCAGTACTTC,CASSLSGGTYEQYF
TRBD2,-,TRBJ2-3,TRBV7-9,TGTGCCAGCAGCTACCACGAGACTAGCGGTTTAGATACGCAGTATTTT,CASSYHETSGLDTQYF
-,once,TRBJ1-2,TRBV27,TGTGCCAGCGCGACGGGGAACTATGGCTACACCTTC,CASATGNYGYTF
-,once,TRBJ1-1,TRBV28,TGTGCCAGCAGTCCCGTCGGCAGGAAAAACACTGAAGCTTTCTTT,CASSPVGRKNTEAFF
-,-,TRBJ2-7,TRBV28,TGTGCCAGCAAGGACAGCAACTACGAGCAGTACTTC,CASKDSNYEQYF
TRBD2,-,TRBJ2-1,TRBV11-2,TGTGCCAGCAGCTTAGCTAGCGGGAGTAAATACAATGAGCAGTTCTTC,CASSLASGSKYNEQFF
-,-,TRBJ1-1,TRBV5-5,TGTGCCAGCAGCTTTTCCAACAGCATGAACACTGAAGCTTTCTTT,CASSFSNSMNTEAFF
TRBD1,-,TRBJ1-4,TRBV7-6,TGTGCCAGCAGCCCCCGGGACAGGGGTAATGAAAAACTGTTTTTT,CASSPRDRGNEKLFF
-,once,TRBJ2-7,TRBV28,TGTGCCAGCAGTTTAGCGGGTCCCGCCTACGAGCAGTACTTC,CASSLAGPAYEQYF
-,-,TRBJ2-1,TRBV10-3,TGTGCCATCAGTGAGTCGGGAGTTACTTTAGGTGAGCAGTTCTTC,CAISESGVTLGEQFF
-,-,TRBJ2-7,TRBV14,TGTGCCAGCAGCCAGAAAAGCGGGCCCTTCGAGCAGTACTTC,CASSQKSGPFEQYF
TRBD1,-,TRBJ1-4,TRBV7-9,TGTGCCAGCAGCTCACAGGGGTGGTTTGAAAAACTGTTTTTT,CASSSQGWFEKLFF
TRBD2,once,TRBJ2-1,TRBV15,TGTGCCACCAGCAGAGACACCGGGACTAGAAATGAGCAGTTCTTC,CATSRDTGTRNEQFF
TRBD2,-,TRBJ2-7,TRBV6-5,TGTGCCAGCAGTCCCTGGACTAGCGGGAAACCTCAGCAGTACTTC,CASSPWTSGKPQQYF
TRBD1,-,TRBJ2-1,TRBV6-5,TGTGCCAGCAACGACAGGGGGCGTTCAAATGAGCAGTTCTTC,CASNDRGRSNEQFF
TRBD2,-,TRBJ2-5,TRBV18,TGTGCCAGCTCACGCGGTCTCCCGGGAGGGCTCCAAGAGACCCAGTACTTC,CASSRGLPGGLQETQYF
-,-,TRBJ2-5,TRBV18,TGTGCCAGCTCACCCTCTTCAGGGCGAGAGACCCAGTACTTC,CASSPSSGRETQYF
-,-,TRBJ2-7,TRBV28,TGTGCCAGCAGTTTACTTTCCTACGAGCAGTACTTC,CASSLLSYEQYF
-,-,TRBJ1-5,TRBV5-1,TGCGCCAGCTCTCCGACGGGAAGCAATCAGCCCCAGCATTTT,CASSPTGSNQPQHF
-,once,TRBJ2-3,TRBV19,TGTGCCAGTAGCCCTCCCGGGGGCACAGATACGCAGTATTTT,CASSPPGGTDTQYF
-,-,TRBJ1-4,TRBV3-1/TRBV3-2,TGTGCCAGCAGCTCAAGTGGTGTCCGGGGGGAAAAACTGTTTTTT,CASSSSGVRGEKLFF
-,-,TRBJ2-1,TRBV28,TGTGCCAGCAGTACTTGGGGAGGCGCGTACAATGAGCAGTTCTTC,CASSTWGGAYNEQFF
TRBD1,-,TRBJ2-3,TRBV28,TGTGCCAGCAGTTCCCCCGCAGGGGGTACAGATACGCAGTATTTT,CASSSPAGGTDTQYF
-,-,TRBJ1-2,TRBV12-3/TRBV12-4,TGTGCCAGCAGTCCCCCCCGGGCGGGTGGCTACACCTTC,CASSPPRAGGYTF
-,-,TRBJ2-6,TRBV7-2,TGTGCCAGCAGCTTAAGGACTGGGTCCGGGGCCAACGTCCTGACTTTC,CASSLRTGSGANVLTF
TRBD1,-,TRBJ2-7,TRBV5-1,TGCGCCAGCAGCCCGACCCCGGGACAGGGCTACGAGCAGTACTTC,CASSPTPGQGYEQYF
TRBD1,-,TRBJ1-5,TRBV6-5,TGTGCCAGCAGGGCGACAGGGGGCGGCAATCAGCCCCAGCATTTT,CASRATGGGNQPQHF